The following is a T cell receptor (beta chain) sequence with its context. Using immunoSEQ multiplex PCR, the repertoire was profiled, and TCRdb retains in-frame clones only, with some absent. The profile covers approximately 170,000 clones, with roughly nine tenths appearing a single time and approximately 1.4% taken by the ten largest. The V end was cut by 2 bases, the J end by 2 bases, with 8 bases between. CDR3 length equals 14 residues. CDR1 and CDR2 (germline): KGHSH, LQKENI. This sample is part of a study of control samples from healthy donors and cancer patients. The specimen sequenced was blood. The clonotype was recovered from a man aged 30 to 39 in good health. This sequence joins TRBV18 and TRBJ2-3; no definite D call. DNA for the CDR3: TGTGCCAGCTCACCAGGTTTTTCCACAGATACGCAGTATTTT. Translated: CASSPGFSTDTQYF.